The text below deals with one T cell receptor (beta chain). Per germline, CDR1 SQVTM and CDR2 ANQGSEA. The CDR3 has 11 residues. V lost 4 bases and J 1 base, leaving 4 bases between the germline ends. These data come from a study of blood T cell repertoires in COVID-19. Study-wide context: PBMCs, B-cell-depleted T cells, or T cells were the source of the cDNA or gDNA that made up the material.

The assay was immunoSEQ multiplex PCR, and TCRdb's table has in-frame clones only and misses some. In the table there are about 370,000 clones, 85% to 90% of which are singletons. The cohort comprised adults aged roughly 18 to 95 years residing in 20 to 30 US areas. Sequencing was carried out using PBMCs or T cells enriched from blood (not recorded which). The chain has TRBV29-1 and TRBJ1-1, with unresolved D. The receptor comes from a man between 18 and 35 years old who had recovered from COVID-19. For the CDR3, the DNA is TGCAGCGTTGGACAGAACACTGAAGCTTTCTTT. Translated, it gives CSVGQNTEAFF.